This T cell receptor beta chain was recorded in a study of shared clonotypes between healthy human individuals. Study-wide findings and caveats: Estimated clonotype richness was generally higher in naive than memory subsets.

For this clone: Its cognate antigen is unknown.

Germline CDR1 MNHEY, CDR2 SVGAGI. This CDR3 contains 12 residues. V was trimmed by 5 bases and J by 8 bases, leaving 7 bases between them. Assay used: immunoSEQ multiplex PCR; TCRdb lists only in-frame clones, some missing. The sample has 2,500,000 or so clones, 85% to 95% seen once. This receptor was taken from a man between 18 and 29 years old in good health. Some clones in this sample may be carry-over from other donors' samples. This chain uses TRBV6-5 with TRBJ1-6; the D is unclear. What was sequenced was naive CD4+ T cells from PBMCs. Subset indicated: CD45RA+ positively selected. The DNA of the CDR3 is TGTGCCAGCAGTCGCGGGGATTCACCCCTCCACTTT. Protein: CASSRGDSPLHF.